This is a list of T cell receptor beta chains from one sample in a study of OX40 agonist ivuxolimab in advanced cancers. Sequencing was performed with immunoSEQ multiplex PCR; in TCRdb, only in-frame clones are kept and a portion is missing. The sample lists nearly 85,000 clones; 65% to 90% were seen once. This specimen was CD4+ or CD8+ T cells sorted from blood, taken in a trial of the OX40 agonist ivuxolimab. These receptors came from an adult with an advanced solid tumor such as melanoma, head and neck, liver or kidney cancer. Each CDR3 is given with its conserved first and last residue. The D gene is left open where the match is weak. Rows may omit the clone size; those that give it use once, few, many or a size class.

V gene: TRBV27; J gene: TRBJ1-6; CDR3 length: 19; D gene: TRBD1; clone size: few; CDR3 protein: CASSSRQGGLSSYNSPLHF
V gene: TRBV5-4; J gene: TRBJ2-5; CDR3 length: 15; D gene: NA; clone size: NA; CDR3 protein: CASSGGGKTGETQYF
V gene: TRBV30; J gene: TRBJ1-2; CDR3 length: 16; D gene: NA; clone size: NA; CDR3 protein: CAWSVFRAGKVDGYTF
V gene: TRBV7-9; J gene: TRBJ1-1; CDR3 length: 15; D gene: NA; clone size: NA; CDR3 protein: CASSLGGLRNTEAFF
V gene: TRBV6-5; J gene: TRBJ2-5; CDR3 length: 15; D gene: NA; clone size: NA; CDR3 protein: CASSYAFGQQETQYF
V gene: TRBV19; J gene: TRBJ1-5; CDR3 length: 15; D gene: TRBD1; clone size: NA; CDR3 protein: CASHRGQGVNQPQHF
V gene: TRBV5-4; J gene: TRBJ1-6; CDR3 length: 12; D gene: NA; clone size: NA; CDR3 protein: CASSRLNSPLHF
V gene: TRBV28; J gene: TRBJ1-1; CDR3 length: 15; D gene: NA; clone size: NA; CDR3 protein: CASSPPTGLATEAFF
V gene: TRBV7-9; J gene: TRBJ1-3; CDR3 length: 16; D gene: NA; clone size: NA; CDR3 protein: CASSFTRPISGNTIYF
V gene: TRBV19; J gene: TRBJ1-1; CDR3 length: 14; D gene: NA; clone size: NA; CDR3 protein: CASSNDRTNTEAFF
V gene: TRBV28; J gene: TRBJ1-6; CDR3 length: 14; D gene: TRBD1; clone size: NA; CDR3 protein: CASSQGARTSPLHF
V gene: TRBV19; J gene: TRBJ2-6; CDR3 length: 17; D gene: NA; clone size: NA; CDR3 protein: CASTLVGGGTGANVLTF
V gene: TRBV5-5; J gene: TRBJ1-6; CDR3 length: 12; D gene: NA; clone size: once; CDR3 protein: CASSRALSPLHF
V gene: TRBV27; J gene: TRBJ2-3; CDR3 length: 18; D gene: TRBD2; clone size: NA; CDR3 protein: CASSPETFPAGGTDTQYF
V gene: TRBV6-5; J gene: TRBJ2-7; CDR3 length: 14; D gene: NA; clone size: NA; CDR3 protein: CASTPTGRAYEQYF
V gene: TRBV6-1; J gene: TRBJ1-2; CDR3 length: 12; D gene: NA; clone size: once; CDR3 protein: CAAGGAIKGYTF
V gene: TRBV2; J gene: TRBJ1-6; CDR3 length: 14; D gene: NA; clone size: few; CDR3 protein: CASSAQGYNSPLHF
V gene: TRBV5-1; J gene: TRBJ1-6; CDR3 length: 12; D gene: NA; clone size: NA; CDR3 protein: CASSSYNSPLHF
V gene: TRBV28; J gene: TRBJ2-1; CDR3 length: 13; D gene: NA; clone size: NA; CDR3 protein: CASSSSFRNEQFF
V gene: TRBV29-1; J gene: TRBJ2-7; CDR3 length: 14; D gene: TRBD1; clone size: NA; CDR3 protein: CSGQGTTSSYEQYF
V gene: TRBV6-1; J gene: TRBJ1-5; CDR3 length: 14; D gene: TRBD1; clone size: few; CDR3 protein: CASSHDRAHQPQHF
V gene: TRBV27; J gene: TRBJ2-1; CDR3 length: 13; D gene: NA; clone size: NA; CDR3 protein: CASSWRARSEQFF
V gene: TRBV5-5; J gene: TRBJ1-1; CDR3 length: 12; D gene: NA; clone size: NA; CDR3 protein: CASSLEYTEAFF
V gene: TRBV18; J gene: TRBJ1-1; CDR3 length: 14; D gene: TRBD1; clone size: NA; CDR3 protein: CASSPDRENTEAFF
V gene: TRBV7-3; J gene: TRBJ2-1; CDR3 length: 16; D gene: NA; clone size: once; CDR3 protein: CASSLDGGLSYNEQFF
V gene: TRBV19; J gene: TRBJ2-1; CDR3 length: 11; D gene: NA; clone size: once; CDR3 protein: CASTGWNEQFF
V gene: TRBV6-1; J gene: TRBJ2-5; CDR3 length: 13; D gene: NA; clone size: NA; CDR3 protein: CASSEAITGTQYF
V gene: TRBV5-4; J gene: TRBJ1-2; CDR3 length: 14; D gene: NA; clone size: NA; CDR3 protein: CASSLASGAGGYTF
V gene: TRBV28; J gene: TRBJ1-6; CDR3 length: 16; D gene: NA; clone size: NA; CDR3 protein: CASSPAGPTYNSPLHF
V gene: TRBV29-1; J gene: TRBJ1-4; CDR3 length: 15; D gene: NA; clone size: NA; CDR3 protein: CSVGGGGELNEKLFF
V gene: TRBV5-1; J gene: TRBJ2-7; CDR3 length: 15; D gene: NA; clone size: once; CDR3 protein: CASSLVGQSSYEQYF
V gene: TRBV19; J gene: TRBJ1-5; CDR3 length: 15; D gene: NA; clone size: once; CDR3 protein: CASSIQGQSNQPQHF
V gene: TRBV6-5; J gene: TRBJ2-6; CDR3 length: 15; D gene: NA; clone size: few; CDR3 protein: CASSPGGAGANVLTF
V gene: TRBV4-2; J gene: TRBJ1-1; CDR3 length: 13; D gene: NA; clone size: NA; CDR3 protein: CASSQEGARRAFF
V gene: TRBV5-5; J gene: TRBJ2-3; CDR3 length: 16; D gene: TRBD1; clone size: NA; CDR3 protein: CASSFRRTGGTDTQYF
V gene: TRBV7-2; J gene: TRBJ1-6; CDR3 length: 13; D gene: NA; clone size: few; CDR3 protein: CASSWQAGGALHF
V gene: TRBV6-1; J gene: TRBJ1-6; CDR3 length: 13; D gene: NA; clone size: NA; CDR3 protein: CASRGRVDSPLHF
V gene: TRBV11-3; J gene: TRBJ1-2; CDR3 length: 12; D gene: NA; clone size: NA; CDR3 protein: CASSLGGGGYTF
V gene: TRBV11-2; J gene: TRBJ2-2; CDR3 length: 13; D gene: NA; clone size: NA; CDR3 protein: CASSSSSTGELFF
V gene: TRBV7-2; J gene: TRBJ1-2; CDR3 length: 14; D gene: NA; clone size: NA; CDR3 protein: CASSLFLGTYGYTF
V gene: TRBV19; J gene: TRBJ2-5; CDR3 length: 14; D gene: TRBD1; clone size: NA; CDR3 protein: CASSVTGSQETQYF
V gene: TRBV7-9; J gene: TRBJ2-3; CDR3 length: 15; D gene: NA; clone size: NA; CDR3 protein: CASSFGGASTDTQYF
V gene: TRBV5-1; J gene: TRBJ2-3; CDR3 length: 15; D gene: NA; clone size: once; CDR3 protein: CASSLEESSTDTQYF
V gene: TRBV30; J gene: TRBJ2-2; CDR3 length: 13; D gene: TRBD1; clone size: NA; CDR3 protein: CAWSKDRAGELFF
V gene: TRBV28; J gene: TRBJ1-5; CDR3 length: 18; D gene: NA; clone size: few; CDR3 protein: CASSFYTSGPYSNQPQHF
V gene: TRBV10-3; J gene: TRBJ2-1; CDR3 length: 14; D gene: TRBD1; clone size: once; CDR3 protein: CALSGTAAYNEQFF
V gene: TRBV10-2; J gene: TRBJ1-5; CDR3 length: 14; D gene: TRBD1; clone size: NA; CDR3 protein: CASSRTGGTQPQHF
V gene: TRBV7-9; J gene: TRBJ1-2; CDR3 length: 14; D gene: NA; clone size: NA; CDR3 protein: CASSLIGREDGYTF
V gene: TRBV5-6; J gene: TRBJ2-7; CDR3 length: 16; D gene: NA; clone size: NA; CDR3 protein: CASSSWWRTRPYEQYF
V gene: TRBV28; J gene: TRBJ1-5; CDR3 length: 17; D gene: TRBD1; clone size: NA; CDR3 protein: CASSLDLRGHNNQPQHF
V gene: TRBV2; J gene: TRBJ1-4; CDR3 length: 14; D gene: TRBD1; clone size: NA; CDR3 protein: CASMQDRSNEKLFF
V gene: TRBV30; J gene: TRBJ2-3; CDR3 length: 13; D gene: NA; clone size: NA; CDR3 protein: CAWSGDWVATQYF
V gene: TRBV28; J gene: TRBJ1-5; CDR3 length: 19; D gene: NA; clone size: NA; CDR3 protein: CASSSPTGALGYSNQPQHF
V gene: TRBV28; J gene: TRBJ1-4; CDR3 length: 10; D gene: NA; clone size: NA; CDR3 protein: CASGNEKLFF
V gene: TRBV19; J gene: TRBJ1-6; CDR3 length: 14; D gene: TRBD1; clone size: NA; CDR3 protein: CASRVTGADSPLHF
V gene: TRBV5-6; J gene: TRBJ2-5; CDR3 length: 15; D gene: NA; clone size: NA; CDR3 protein: CASSFGGARGETQYF
V gene: TRBV19; J gene: TRBJ1-6; CDR3 length: 14; D gene: TRBD1; clone size: NA; CDR3 protein: CASREQGLSSPLHF
V gene: TRBV5-1; J gene: TRBJ2-3; CDR3 length: 15; D gene: NA; clone size: NA; CDR3 protein: CASSSTGDSTDTQYF